These 20 T cell receptor beta chains originate from one sample sequenced in a study of blood T cell repertoires in COVID-19. Sequencing was performed with immunoSEQ multiplex PCR; in TCRdb, only in-frame clones are kept and a portion is missing. The sample contains more than 100,000 clones, around 87% of which appear only once. Source material: peripheral blood. The receptors were gathered from a woman aged 60-75 years with acute or convalescent COVID-19.

The V call is TRBV7-2, the J call TRBJ2-3; a possible D gene is TRBD2 (5 bases). V shed 5 bases and J shed 2 bases, with 14 bases lying between them. Germline CDR1 is SGHTA and CDR2 is FQGNSA. The CDR3 has 15 amino acids. The CDR3 region is CASSRRSGSTDTQYF. The CDR3 nucleotides are TGTGCCAGCAGCAGAAGAAGCGGATCCACAGATACGCAGTATTTT.

The chain recombines TRBV5-4 with TRBJ2-6; D is perhaps TRBD1 (6 bases). Trimming took off 3 bases at V and 8 bases at J, with 12 bases between the two ends. CDR3 length equals 14 residues. Per the germline V gene, CDR1 is SGHNT and CDR2 is YYREEE (reference sequence). The CDR3 nucleotides are TGTGCCAGCAGCTCTCAAGGGGGACCCAACGTCCTGACTTTC. It is translated as CASSSQGGPNVLTF. The full variable domain, with the rest looked up from reference TRBV5-4 and TRBJ2-6, is ETGVTQSPTHLIKTRGQQVTLRCSSQSGHNTVSWYQQALGQGPQFIFQYYREEENGRGNFPPRFSGLQFPNYSSELNVNALELDDSALYLCASSSQGGPNVLTFGAGSRLTVL.

This sequence joins TRBV4-1 and TRBJ2-5; 9 nucleotides line up with TRBD2. CDR1 is MGHRA, CDR2 YSYEKL, per germline. The CDR3 is 17 residues long. After removal of 1 base from V and 3 bases from J, the junction contained 9 bases not matched to a gene. Here the CDR3 reads CASSQGYTLAGEETQYF. For the CDR3, the DNA is TGCGCCAGCAGCCAAGGGTATACACTAGCGGGCGAAGAGACCCAGTACTTC.

The J gene is TRBJ1-2, the V gene TRBV10-2, with 7 bases that match TRBD1. The CDR3 loop spans 15 amino acids. CDR1 and CDR2 from the germline V gene are WSHSY and SAAADI. Losses at the gene ends were 0 bases for V and 6 bases for J; bases not matched to a gene: 7. CDR3 protein: CASSESTGVENGYTF. CDR3 DNA: TGCGCCAGCAGTGAGTCCACAGGGGTGGAAAATGGCTACACCTTC.

A few counts support this clone. The chain combines TRBV7-9 with TRBJ1-5; D call uncertain. V was trimmed by 5 bases and J by 5 bases, leaving 13 bases between them. This CDR3 region has 14 residues. CDR1 and CDR2 from the germline V gene are SEHNR and FQNEAQ (reference sequence). Written as DNA, the CDR3 is TGTGCCAGCAGCAAGGGAGGCACTGATCAGCCCCAGCATTTT. Translation: CASSKGGTDQPQHF.

The gene calls are TRBV20-1 and TRBJ2-5; unclear D gene. The CDR3 sequence is 10 residues long. Germline assignment: CDR1 DFQATT and CDR2 SNEGSKA (reference sequence). V was clipped by 6 bases and J by 3 bases, with 5 bases between them. CDR3 residues: CSAAKETQYF. DNA of the CDR3: TGCAGTGCCGCGAAAGAGACCCAGTACTTC.

V usage is TRBV6-5 and J usage is TRBJ1-3, with D perhaps TRBD1 (6 bases). The CDR3 runs to 14 residues. V gave up 5 bases and J gave up 4 bases, with 12 bases separating them. Germline V CDR1 and CDR2: MNHEY, SVGAGI. CDR3 in DNA: TGTGCCAGCAGTAGCGGACAGTCCGGAAACACCATATATTTT. Its translation is CASSSGQSGNTIYF.

The rearrangement uses TRBV15 and TRBJ1-1; a possible D gene is TRBD1 (5 bases). V was cut by 2 bases and J by 3 bases, with 16 bases left in between. The CDR3 is made up of 16 amino acids. Germline V lookup: CDR1 LNHNV, CDR2 YYDKDF (reference sequence). The chain's CDR3 is CATSRLISQDDTEAFF. The CDR3 nucleotides are TGTGCCACCAGCAGACTAATATCACAGGATGACACTGAAGCTTTCTTT.

This clone appeared once. The chain links TRBV18 to TRBJ2-7; D is unresolved. Germline values: CDR1 KGHSH, CDR2 LQKENI. With 8 bases removed from V and 2 bases from J, the gap between germline ends came to 16 bases. The CDR3 covers 14 residues. This chain's CDR3 is CASRHQARAYEQYV. DNA of the CDR3: TGTGCCAGCAGACACCAGGCAAGAGCCTACGAGCAGTACGTC.

J is TRBJ2-1 and V is TRBV5-5; 9 bases fit TRBD1. The CDR3 has 17 residues. After removal of 3 bases from V and 2 bases from J, the junction contained 9 bases not matched to a gene. Germline values: CDR1 SGHKS, CDR2 YYEKEE (reference sequence). CDR3 amino acids: CASSWGAGQGTYNEQFF. For the CDR3, the DNA is TGTGCCAGCAGCTGGGGGGCCGGACAGGGGACCTACAATGAGCAGTTCTTC.

The J gene is TRBJ1-1, the V gene TRBV6-6; TRBD1 agrees at 7 bases. This CDR3 is built from 14 residues. Germline V gene data show CDR1 as MNHNY and CDR2 as SVGAGI (reference sequence). After removal of 6 bases from V and 3 bases from J, the junction contained 7 bases not matched to a gene. This CDR3 is CASRDRKTYTEAFF. The CDR3 coding sequence is TGTGCCAGCAGGGACAGGAAAACTTACACTGAAGCTTTCTTT.

The chain couples TRBV10-3 to TRBJ2-3, with D tentatively TRBD2 (7 bases). V was pared by 4 bases and J by 5 bases, with 16 bases between. Germline loops: CDR1 ENHRY, CDR2 SYGVKD. This CDR3 region has 15 residues. CDR3 loop: CAISGRGGAGDTQYF. For the CDR3, the DNA is TGTGCCATCAGTGGTAGGGGGGGAGCAGGAGATACGCAGTATTTT.

The rearrangement links TRBV9 to TRBJ1-1; 10 nucleotides align to TRBD1. The length of the CDR3 is 15 residues. CDR1 is SGDLS, CDR2 YYNGEE, per germline. J lost 3 bases, V lost 0 bases, and 2 bases had no gene match. The DNA for the CDR3 is TGTGCCAGCAGCGTAGAGGACAGGGGGGACACTGAAGCTTTCTTT. Translating it yields CASSVEDRGDTEAFF.

V gene TRBV19 combines with J gene TRBJ1-3, with a weak D call TRBD1 (5 bases). V gave up 7 bases and J gave up 2 bases, with 12 bases separating them. CDR1 is LNHDA, CDR2 SQIVND, per germline (reference sequence). The CDR3 spans 14 residues. The CDR3 protein is CASTLGGTGNTIYF. CDR3 sequence (DNA): TGTGCCAGTACTCTGGGGGGGACTGGAAACACCATATATTTT. The full variable domain, rest sourced from reference TRBV19 and TRBJ1-3, is DGGITQSPKYLFRKEGQNVTLSCEQNLNHDAMYWYRQDPGQGLRLIYYSQIVNDFQKGDIAEGYSVSREKKESFPLTVTSAQKNPTAFYLCASTLGGTGNTIYFGEGSWLTVV.

The chain recombines TRBV5-4 with TRBJ2-3, with a tentative D call TRBD2 (6 bases). Trimming removed 4 bases at V and 0 bases at J, with 18 bases between. CDR3 length equals 17 residues. Germline-derived CDR1 and CDR2 are SGHNT and YYREEE (reference sequence). CDR3 sequence (DNA): TGTGCCAGCAGCGCCCGACTGGCGGGGCCTAGCACAGATACGCAGTATTTT. Its protein is CASSARLAGPSTDTQYF.

The J gene is TRBJ2-7, the V gene TRBV6-1, with 10 bases lining up with TRBD2. The ends lost 0 bases at V and 10 bases at J; junction bases unmatched: 9. The CDR3 has 15 residues. Germline CDR1 MNHNS, CDR2 SASEGT. The CDR3 loop is CASSEAGLADPSQYF. CDR3 nucleotides: TGTGCCAGCAGTGAAGCAGGACTAGCGGACCCGTCCCAGTACTTC.

This clone occurred once. The chain couples TRBV6-5 to TRBJ1-2, with 7 bases fitting TRBD1. This CDR3 is 14 amino acids long. J was trimmed by 4 bases and V by 6 bases; bases with no gene match: 8. CDR1 is MNHEY and CDR2 is SVGAGI in the germline V gene. As DNA, the CDR3 is TGTGCCAGCAGCAGGGGGAAGTATATCTATGGCTACACCTTC. Amino acid sequence: CASSRGKYIYGYTF.

The chain uses TRBV24-1 and TRBJ1-2, with 9 bases identical to TRBD1. CDR1 KGHDR and CDR2 SFDVKD come from the germline V gene. This CDR3 is built from 15 residues. The V segment lost 2 bases and the J segment 4 bases; nucleotides outside the gene matches: 4. The CDR3 spells CATSDSTTGGYGYTF. The CDR3 region has the DNA TGTGCCACCAGTGATTCTACGACAGGGGGCTATGGCTACACCTTC.

The V and J genes are TRBV5-6 and TRBJ2-5; TRBD2 matches 11 bases. J lost 9 bases, V lost 0 bases, and 7 bases had no gene match. The CDR3 extends over 15 amino acids. Per germline, CDR1 SGHDT and CDR2 YYEEEE. The CDR3 loop is CASSLGLAGSGAQYF. The CDR3 bases are TGTGCCAGCAGCTTGGGACTAGCGGGAAGCGGGGCCCAGTACTTC.

This clone was seen a few times. The V gene is TRBV28, the J gene TRBJ1-1, with D maybe TRBD1 (5 bases). There are 15 residues in the CDR3. The germline V gene encodes CDR1 MDHEN and CDR2 SYDVKM. V was trimmed by 5 bases and J by 0 bases, leaving 13 bases between them. The CDR3 protein is CASSPLAGLNTEAFF. The CDR3 bases are TGTGCCAGCAGTCCCCTTGCAGGGCTGAACACTGAAGCTTTCTTT.